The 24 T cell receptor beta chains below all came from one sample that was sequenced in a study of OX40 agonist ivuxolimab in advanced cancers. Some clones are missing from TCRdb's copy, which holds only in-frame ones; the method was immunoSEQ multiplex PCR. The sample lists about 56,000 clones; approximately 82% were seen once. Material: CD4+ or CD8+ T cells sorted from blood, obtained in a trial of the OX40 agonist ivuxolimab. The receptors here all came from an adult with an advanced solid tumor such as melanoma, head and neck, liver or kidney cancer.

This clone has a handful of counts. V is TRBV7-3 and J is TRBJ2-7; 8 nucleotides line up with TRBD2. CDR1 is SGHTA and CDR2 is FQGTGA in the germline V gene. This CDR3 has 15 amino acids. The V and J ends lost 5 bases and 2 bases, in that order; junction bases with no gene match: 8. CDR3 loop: CASSPWGLGTYEQYF. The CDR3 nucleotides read TGTGCCAGCAGCCCCTGGGGACTAGGCACCTACGAGCAGTACTTC.

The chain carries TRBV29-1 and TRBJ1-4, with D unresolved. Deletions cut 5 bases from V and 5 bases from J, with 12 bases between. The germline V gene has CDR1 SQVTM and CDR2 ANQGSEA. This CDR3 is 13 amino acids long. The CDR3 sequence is CSVLTGGNEKLFF. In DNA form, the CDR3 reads TGCAGCGTTCTGACCGGAGGGAATGAAAAACTGTTTTTT.

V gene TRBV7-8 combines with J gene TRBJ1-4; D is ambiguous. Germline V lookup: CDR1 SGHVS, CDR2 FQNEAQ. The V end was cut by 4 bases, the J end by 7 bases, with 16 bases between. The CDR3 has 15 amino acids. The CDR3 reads CASSSLVRGGEKLFF. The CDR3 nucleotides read TGTGCCAGCAGCTCCCTGGTGCGGGGAGGTGAAAAACTGTTTTTT.

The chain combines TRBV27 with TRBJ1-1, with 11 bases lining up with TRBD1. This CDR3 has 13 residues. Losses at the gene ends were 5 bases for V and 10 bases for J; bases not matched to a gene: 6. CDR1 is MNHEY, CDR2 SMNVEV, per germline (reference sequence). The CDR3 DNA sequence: TGTGCCAGCAGTGCCGGGACAGGGGGATTAGCTTTCTTT. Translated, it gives CASSAGTGGLAFF.

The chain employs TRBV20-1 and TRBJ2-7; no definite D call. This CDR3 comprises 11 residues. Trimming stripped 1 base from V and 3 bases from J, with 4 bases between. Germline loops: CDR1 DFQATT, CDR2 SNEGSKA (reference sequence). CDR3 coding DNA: TGCAGTGCTAGAGCGGGCTACGAGCAGTACTTC. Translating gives CSARAGYEQYF.

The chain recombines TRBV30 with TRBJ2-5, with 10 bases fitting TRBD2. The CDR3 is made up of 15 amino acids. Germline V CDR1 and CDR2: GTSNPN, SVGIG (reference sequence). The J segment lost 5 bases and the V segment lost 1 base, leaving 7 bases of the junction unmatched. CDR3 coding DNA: TGTGCCTGGAGTGGGACTAGCGGACCCATTGAGACCCAGTACTTC. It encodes CAWSGTSGPIETQYF.

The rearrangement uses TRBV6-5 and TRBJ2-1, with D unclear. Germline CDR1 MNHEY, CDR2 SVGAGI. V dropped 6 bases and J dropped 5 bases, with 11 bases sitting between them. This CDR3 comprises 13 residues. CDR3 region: CASRAGVNNEQFF. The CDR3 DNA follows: TGTGCCAGCAGGGCAGGAGTAAACAATGAGCAGTTCTTC.

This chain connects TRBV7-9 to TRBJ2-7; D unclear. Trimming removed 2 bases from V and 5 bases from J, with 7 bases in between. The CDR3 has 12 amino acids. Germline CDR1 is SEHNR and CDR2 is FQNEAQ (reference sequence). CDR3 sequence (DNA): TGTGCCAGCAGCTTATCGGTCGACGAGCAGTACTTC. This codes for CASSLSVDEQYF.

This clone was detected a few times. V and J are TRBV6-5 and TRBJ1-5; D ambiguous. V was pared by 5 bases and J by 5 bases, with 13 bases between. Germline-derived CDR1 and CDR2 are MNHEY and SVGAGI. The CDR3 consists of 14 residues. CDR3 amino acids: CASSLGFGDQPQHF. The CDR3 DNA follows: TGTGCCAGCAGTCTGGGATTTGGGGATCAGCCCCAGCATTTT.

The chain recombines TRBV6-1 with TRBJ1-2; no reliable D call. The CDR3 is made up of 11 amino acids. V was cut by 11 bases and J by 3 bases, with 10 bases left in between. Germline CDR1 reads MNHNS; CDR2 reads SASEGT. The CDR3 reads CAGERDYGYTF. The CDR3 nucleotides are TGTGCCGGAGAGCGGGACTATGGCTACACCTTC.

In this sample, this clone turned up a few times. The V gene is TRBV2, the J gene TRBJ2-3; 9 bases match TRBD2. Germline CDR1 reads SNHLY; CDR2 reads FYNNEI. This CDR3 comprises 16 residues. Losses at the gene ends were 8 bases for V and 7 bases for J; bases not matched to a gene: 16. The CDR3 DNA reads TGTGCCAGCCGACAAGATAAGCGGGAGGTATCGAATACGCAGTATTTT. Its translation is CASRQDKREVSNTQYF.

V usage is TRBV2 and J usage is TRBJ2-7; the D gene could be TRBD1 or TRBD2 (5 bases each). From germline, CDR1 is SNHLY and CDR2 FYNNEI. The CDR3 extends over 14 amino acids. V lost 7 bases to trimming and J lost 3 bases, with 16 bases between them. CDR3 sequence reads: CASTDGTSYYEQYF. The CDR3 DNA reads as TGTGCCAGCACCGACGGGACGTCCTACTACGAGCAGTACTTC.

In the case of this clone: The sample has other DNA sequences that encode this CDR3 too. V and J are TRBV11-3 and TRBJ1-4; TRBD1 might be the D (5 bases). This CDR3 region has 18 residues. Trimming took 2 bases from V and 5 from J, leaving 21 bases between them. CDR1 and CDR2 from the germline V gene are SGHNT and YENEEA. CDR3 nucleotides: TGTGCCAGCAGCTTAACTACTGGTAGGGGCGGTACCAATGAAAAACTGTTTTTT. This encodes CASSLTTGRGGTNEKLFF. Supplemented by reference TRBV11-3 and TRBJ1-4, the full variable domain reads EAGVVQSPRYKIIEKKQPVAFWCNPISGHNTLYWYLQNLGQGPELLIRYENEEAVDDSQLPKDRFSAERLKGVDSTLKIQPAELGDSAVYLCASSLTTGRGGTNEKLFFGSGTQLSVL.

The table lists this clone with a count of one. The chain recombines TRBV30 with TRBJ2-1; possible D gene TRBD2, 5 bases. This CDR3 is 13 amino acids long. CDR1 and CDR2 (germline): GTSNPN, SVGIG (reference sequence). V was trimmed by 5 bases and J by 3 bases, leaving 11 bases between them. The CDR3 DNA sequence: TGTGCCTGGGAGGGCCCTAGCTACAATGAGCAGTTCTTC. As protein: CAWEGPSYNEQFF. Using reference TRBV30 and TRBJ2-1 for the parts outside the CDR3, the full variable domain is SQTIHQWPATLVQPVGSPLSLECTVEGTSNPNLYWYRQAAGRGLQLLFYSVGIGQISSEVPQNLSASRPQDRQFILSSKKLLLSDSGFYLCAWEGPSYNEQFFGPGTRLTVL.

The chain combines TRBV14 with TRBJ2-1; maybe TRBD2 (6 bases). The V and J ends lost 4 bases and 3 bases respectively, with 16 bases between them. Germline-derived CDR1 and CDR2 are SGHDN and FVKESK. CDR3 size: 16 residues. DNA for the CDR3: TGTGCCAGCAGCCCAAATTCCGGGACTCACTACAATGAGCAGTTCTTC. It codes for CASSPNSGTHYNEQFF.

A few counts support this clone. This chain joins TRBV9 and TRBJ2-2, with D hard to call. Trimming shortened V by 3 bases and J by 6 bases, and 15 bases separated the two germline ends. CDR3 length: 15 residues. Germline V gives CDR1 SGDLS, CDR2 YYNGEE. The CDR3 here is CASSAPHASAGELFF. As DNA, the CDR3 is TGTGCCAGCAGCGCCCCCCACGCGTCCGCCGGGGAGCTGTTTTTT. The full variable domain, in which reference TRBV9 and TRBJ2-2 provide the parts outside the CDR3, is DSGVTQTPKHLITATGQRVTLRCSPRSGDLSVYWYQQSLDQGLQFLIQYYNGEERAKGNILERFSAQQFPDLHSELNLSSLELGDSALYFCASSAPHASAGELFFGEGSRLTVL.

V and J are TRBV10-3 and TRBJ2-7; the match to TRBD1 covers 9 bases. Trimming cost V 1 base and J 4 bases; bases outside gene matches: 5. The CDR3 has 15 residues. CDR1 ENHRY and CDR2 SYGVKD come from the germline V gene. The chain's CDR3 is CAISEWDRAVYEQYF. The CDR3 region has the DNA TGTGCCATCAGTGAGTGGGACAGGGCCGTTTACGAGCAGTACTTC.

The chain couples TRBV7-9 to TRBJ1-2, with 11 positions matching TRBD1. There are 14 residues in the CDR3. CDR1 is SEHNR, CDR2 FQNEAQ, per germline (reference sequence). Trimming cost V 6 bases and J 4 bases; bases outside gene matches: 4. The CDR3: CASRLGQGVYGYTF. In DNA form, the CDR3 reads TGTGCCAGCAGACTGGGACAGGGGGTCTATGGCTACACCTTC.

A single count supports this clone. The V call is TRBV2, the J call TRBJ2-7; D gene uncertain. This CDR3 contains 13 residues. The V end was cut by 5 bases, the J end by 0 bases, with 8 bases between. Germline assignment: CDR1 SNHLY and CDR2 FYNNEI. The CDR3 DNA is TGTGCCAGCAGTAGAGCCTACTCCTACGAGCAGTACTTC. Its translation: CASSRAYSYEQYF.

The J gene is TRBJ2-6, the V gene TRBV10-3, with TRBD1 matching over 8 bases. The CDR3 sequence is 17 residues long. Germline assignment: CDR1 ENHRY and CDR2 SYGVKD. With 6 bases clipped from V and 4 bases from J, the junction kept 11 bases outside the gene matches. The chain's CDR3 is CAISGTGSQAGANVLTF. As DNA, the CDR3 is TGTGCCATCAGCGGGACAGGCTCACAGGCCGGGGCCAACGTCCTGACTTTC.

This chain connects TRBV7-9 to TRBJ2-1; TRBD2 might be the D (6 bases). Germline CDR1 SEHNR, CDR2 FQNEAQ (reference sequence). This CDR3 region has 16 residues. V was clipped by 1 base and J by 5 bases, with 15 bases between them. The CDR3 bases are TGTGCCAGCAGCTTAGTCGGGGGACCTTCGGACAATGAGCAGTTCTTC. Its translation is CASSLVGGPSDNEQFF.

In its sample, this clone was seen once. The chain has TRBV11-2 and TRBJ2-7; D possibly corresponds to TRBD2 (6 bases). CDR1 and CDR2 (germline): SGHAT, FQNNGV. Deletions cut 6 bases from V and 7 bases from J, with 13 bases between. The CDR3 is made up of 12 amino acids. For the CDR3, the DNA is TGTGCCAGCAGGTTACTAGGAGGGGAGCAGTACTTC. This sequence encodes CASRLLGGEQYF.

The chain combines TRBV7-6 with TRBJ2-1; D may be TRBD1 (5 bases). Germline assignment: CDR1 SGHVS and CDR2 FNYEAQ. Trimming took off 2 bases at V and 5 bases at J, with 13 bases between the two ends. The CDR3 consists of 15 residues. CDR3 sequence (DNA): TGTGCCAGCAGCTTATTAGGGGCTTGGGACAATGAGCAGTTCTTC. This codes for CASSLLGAWDNEQFF.

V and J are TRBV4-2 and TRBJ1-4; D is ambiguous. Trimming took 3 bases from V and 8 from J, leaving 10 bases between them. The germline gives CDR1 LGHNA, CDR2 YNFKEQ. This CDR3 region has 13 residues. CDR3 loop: CASSHHAREKLFF. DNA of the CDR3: TGTGCCAGCAGCCACCACGCCAGGGAAAAACTGTTTTTT.